The 15 T cell receptor beta chains below come from one sample, sequenced in a study of shared clonotypes between healthy human individuals (dated by TCRdb to between 2020 and 2021). The library was generated by the immunoSEQ multiplex PCR assay. TCRdb retrieved this table from immuneACCESS and kept in-frame rearrangements only. Not all clones are present; in checked studies, unresolved V genes account for under half, and no reason is known for the remainder. The sample table records about 180,000 clones; 90% to 95% of these occur just once. The ten largest clones represent around 0.072% of the sample. The sample taken for sequencing was naive CD4+ T cells sorted from blood. The intended sense of this specimen's cell subset or site label: CD45RA+ positively selected. These receptors all stem from a woman in her twenties or thirties in good health.

The genes are TRBV6-4 and TRBJ2-2, with 8 bases lining up with TRBD2. Germline lookup yields CDR1 MRHNA and CDR2 SNTAGT. Losses at the gene ends were 7 bases for V and 5 bases for J; bases not matched to a gene: 6. CDR3 size: 14 residues. The CDR3 DNA reads as TGTGCCAGCAATACGGGAGGGTTTACCGGGGAGCTGTTTTTT. Translating gives CASNTGGFTGELFF.

The sample holds a few counts of this clone. The chain is built from TRBV19 and TRBJ1-5; 7 bases map to TRBD1. The CDR3 sequence is 12 residues long. The V gene's germline CDR1 is LNHDA and CDR2 SQIVND (reference sequence). The V segment lost 6 bases and the J segment 4 bases; nucleotides outside the gene matches: 0. The CDR3 region has the DNA TGTGCCAGTAGGGGACAGAATCAGCCCCAGCATTTT. Its protein is CASRGQNQPQHF.

Here the CDR3 reads CAISVNTGELFF. The DNA of the CDR3 is TGTGCCATCAGCGTAAACACCGGGGAGCTGTTTTTT. The rearrangement joins TRBV10-3 to TRBJ2-2; no reliable D call. Looked up from germline, CDR1 is ENHRY and CDR2 is SYGVKD. Between the trimmed V and J ends, which lost 6 bases and 2 bases, there was a span of 4 bases. The CDR3 contains 12 residues.

This clone was observed once. The chain employs TRBV7-2 and TRBJ2-5, with TRBD2 as a possible D gene (6 bases). The J call could be wrong; TRBJ2-7 is a better fit for the DNA end. Germline values: CDR1 SGHTA, CDR2 FQGNSA. This CDR3 has 13 amino acids. CDR3 region: CASSLGGGDEQYF. Here the CDR3 DNA reads TGTGCCAGCAGCCTAGGCGGAGGGGACGAGCAGTACTTC.

The chain couples TRBV5-4 to TRBJ2-5; 12 nucleotides align to TRBD2. This CDR3 has 14 amino acids. With 9 bases clipped from V and 2 bases from J, the junction kept 5 bases outside the gene matches. CDR1 and CDR2 from the germline V gene are SGHNT and YYREEE (reference sequence). As DNA, the CDR3 is TGTGCCATGGGACTAGCGGGTACACAAGAGACCCAGTACTTC. Translation gives CAMGLAGTQETQYF.

Of note for this clone: This same CDR3 is encoded by further DNA sequences in the sample. This sequence joins TRBV20-1 and TRBJ1-1; D unresolved. The CDR3 is 10 residues long. Germline CDR1 DFQATT, CDR2 SNEGSKA (reference sequence). The CDR3 coding sequence is TGCAGCGCAAGTCGAGGGGAAGCTTTCTTT. Its protein product is CSASRGEAFF.

The chain carries TRBV27 and TRBJ2-7; TRBD1 matches 8 bases. The V and J ends lost 5 bases and 1 base, in that order; junction bases with no gene match: 7. This CDR3 is built from 15 residues. CDR1 and CDR2 (germline): MNHEY, SMNVEV (reference sequence). CDR3 in DNA: TGTGCCAGCAGTGGACAGGGTCGAGCTTCCTACGAGCAGTACTTC. Protein: CASSGQGRASYEQYF.

In DNA form, the CDR3 reads TGTGCCAGCAGCTTCAATCGCGGGGAGCTGTTTTTT. It codes for CASSFNRGELFF. This rearrangement joins TRBV5-6 to TRBJ2-2; D remains unclear. The germline gives CDR1 SGHDT, CDR2 YYEEEE. The CDR3 contains 12 residues. V gave up 2 bases and J gave up 7 bases, with 6 bases separating them.

The V call is TRBV5-1, the J call TRBJ2-5; TRBD2 aligns across 11 bases. The J segment lost 1 base and the V segment lost 4 bases, leaving 3 bases of the junction unmatched. Germline V gene lookup returns CDR1 SGHRS and CDR2 YFSETQ. This CDR3 spans 15 amino acids. CDR3 protein: CASSPGLAVQETQYF. The CDR3 DNA is TGCGCCAGCAGCCCGGGACTAGCGGTCCAAGAGACCCAGTACTTC.

The chain combines TRBV28 with TRBJ1-1; D perhaps matches TRBD1 (5 bases). V was clipped by 5 bases and J by 1 base, with 5 bases between them. Germline V lookup: CDR1 MDHEN, CDR2 SYDVKM. The CDR3 has 12 amino acids. CDR3 DNA sequence: TGTGCCAGCAGTGGGGGGAACACTGAAGCTTTCTTT. Translated, it gives CASSGGNTEAFF. The whole variable domain, filled in from reference TRBV28 and TRBJ1-1, reads DVKVTQSSRYLVKRTGEKVFLECVQDMDHENMFWYRQDPGLGLRLIYFSYDVKMKEKGDIPEGYSVSREKKERFSLILESASTNQTSMYLCASSGGNTEAFFGQGTRLTVV.

This chain links TRBV19 with TRBJ2-3, with a weak D call TRBD2 (5 bases). The CDR3 contains 14 residues. Per germline, CDR1 LNHDA and CDR2 SQIVND (reference sequence). V lost 2 bases and J lost 0, with 6 bases in between. The CDR3 spells CASSIPGSTDTQYF. CDR3 nucleotide sequence: TGTGCCAGTAGTATACCGGGAAGCACAGATACGCAGTATTTT.

The chain carries TRBV27 and TRBJ2-7, with D perhaps given as TRBD1 or TRBD2 (6 bases each). Per germline, CDR1 MNHEY and CDR2 SMNVEV (reference sequence). This CDR3 comprises 13 residues. V was cut by 4 bases and J by 4 bases, with 11 bases left in between. CDR3 coding DNA: TGTGCCAGCAGTTCGACTAGGGGGTACGAGCAGTACTTC. Its translation is CASSSTRGYEQYF.

The V gene is TRBV6-1, the J gene TRBJ2-5; the D is unclear. TRBJ2-7 matches the DNA end more closely, so the J call is doubtful. CDR1 MNHNS and CDR2 SASEGT come from the germline V gene. This CDR3 is 14 amino acids long. Here the CDR3 reads CASRGGSSLYEQYF. As DNA, the CDR3 is TGTGCCAGCAGAGGTGGGTCCTCTCTCTACGAGCAGTACTTC.

The gene calls are TRBV9 and TRBJ1-2; 7 nucleotides match TRBD1. Trimming removed 4 bases from V and 3 bases from J; junction bases left unmatched: 6. Germline CDR1 and CDR2: SGDLS and YYNGEE. This CDR3 contains 14 residues. CDR3 in DNA: TGTGCCAGCAGCTTAGACAGGGATCACTATGGCTACACCTTC. Protein sequence: CASSLDRDHYGYTF.

The gene calls are TRBV28 and TRBJ1-2; D unclear. The germline V gene has CDR1 MDHEN and CDR2 SYDVKM. There are 13 residues in the CDR3. Deletions cut 11 bases from V and 1 base from J, with 14 bases between. The CDR3 nucleotides are TGTGCCTCCCTACAGAGATTTAACTATGGCTACACCTTC. This codes for CASLQRFNYGYTF.